This T cell receptor beta chain emerged from a study of regulatory T cells in long-lasting Graves disease (dated by TCRdb to about 2021). Context from the whole study: Antithyroid drugs had been taken for less than 3 months by newly diagnosed Graves' disease patients. The study was conducted in China and was registered as a clinical trial. A total of some 33 samples were covered by TCR sequencing, comprising roughly 13 persistent and 20 or so newly diagnosed Graves' disease patients. Patients with persistent Graves' disease were compared with patients with newly diagnosed Graves' disease using TCR sequencing and RNA sequencing of peripheral blood. Study-wide findings and limitations: Sequencing and analysis were limited to the TCR beta chain. Compared with newly diagnosed patients, persistent Graves' disease patients had lower TCR Shannon entropy and fewer highly expanded clones, which suggests clonal expansion. Preferential use of TRBV28, TRBJ1-2 and TRBJ2-5 was observed in persistent disease, whereas TRBV20-1 and TRBJ2-1 were favored in newly diagnosed disease. Peripheral blood alone was examined, since thyroid tissue, which constituted the primary lesion, could not be accessed. The small sample size was acknowledged by the authors as a limitation that may reduce accuracy. Patients with persistent disease shared more public clonotypes (around 3,000) than newly diagnosed patients did (966).

The label giving this sample's time point can be read as: newly diagnosed GD, antithyroid drugs for less than 3 months. For both TCR sequencing and RNA sequencing, RNA was extracted from PBMCs in TRIzol. Graves' disease was diagnosed according to American Thyroid Association guidelines. Patients for the study were recruited at an endocrinology department in Xi'an, China. Each patient gave approximately 9.7 milliliters of peripheral blood, collected in an EDTA anticoagulant tube. Ficoll Paque Plus density gradient separation was used to isolate PBMCs, and no additional T cell sorting was done. An Agilent 2100 Bioanalyzer and agarose gel were used to assess RNA quality, and a NanoDrop 2000 was used to measure RNA concentration. The library was produced with multiplex PCR. The sequencer listed for this sample is Illumina HiSeq 4000. CDR3 regions were amplified by Arm-PCR with iRepertoire HTBI primers to construct TCR beta libraries. Before sequencing, the PCR products underwent gel purification. As for the authors' bioinformatics: Across samples, 60 to 70 TRBV and over 11 TRBJ segments were identified and used for gene usage analysis of CDR3 amino acid clonotypes. COPE and FqMerger were used to merge the filtered high-quality paired reads into contigs. BLAST was used to align contigs to IMGT TRBV, TRBD and TRBJ reference genes, with CDR3 defined following IMGT. Any clonotype with a frequency above 0.1% was classified as a highly expanded clone. Repertoire diversity was measured by Shannon entropy, and V-J evenness by the Gini coefficient. A clonotype found in more than one individual was treated as public. The raw public reads went through TCRdb reprocessing: fastp at Q25, MiXCR clone calling, in-frame beta chains kept. Rows are unified per CDR3 protein, each entry keeping the most common DNA and genes. The V and J calls shown here were made by TCRdb, not taken from the authors' results. This sample is represented by more than 450,000 distinct CDR3 sequences; around 13% of them were singletons. The top ten clones comprise roughly 8.2% of the sample.

The germline V gene provides CDR1 MGHRA and CDR2 YSYEKL. The CDR3 spans 16 residues, from the cysteine through the phenylalanine. The entry retains the CDR3 DNA only, 48 bases that are in frame from base 1. This clonotype appeared many times. Its specific antigen is unknown. One end of the junction fails to match germline, which may point to a read error. This sample was shared with a second study, whose subject was T cells in Graves' hyperthyroidism and ophthalmopathy. The other study reports the following: Graves' hyperthyroidism was defined as stable when no progression to ophthalmopathy occurred over 18 months of follow-up. Hyperthyroidism patients were newly diagnosed, had a disease duration of under 2 months, and were aged 18 to 65 years. Any patient with an uncontrolled infection, another autoimmune disease, pregnancy or lactation was excluded. Clinical symptoms, serum thyroxine and TRAb, thyroid ultrasound, and orbital computed tomography formed the basis for the diagnoses. The first round of RT-PCR for the TCR CDR3 was performed with the HTBI primer set and the Qiagen OneStep RT-PCR kit. Most expanded thyroid clonotypes (frequency above 0.001) were also detected in blood, a finding suggesting that blood repertoires may reflect thyroid immune responses. A model built on a 13 V-J signature distinguished ophthalmopathy from stable hyperthyroidism, reaching around 88% sensitivity and around 82% specificity in cross-validation and 80%/75% in testing. In validation, progression to ophthalmopathy was predicted by the model with around 71% sensitivity and just over 72% specificity, a median of about 6.4 months before onset. A discovery cohort of roughly 100 patients, roughly 40 with Graves' ophthalmopathy and 57 with stable Graves' hyperthyroidism, was used to find distinguishing TCR V-J signatures. An independent validation cohort of under 20 hyperthyroidism patients and more than 15 patients who later progressed to ophthalmopathy tested prospective prediction of ophthalmopathy. The approximately 100 discovery patients were randomly divided into training and test sets at a 7:3 ratio. In roughly six Graves' hyperthyroidism patients, the study also compared T-cell repertoires from thyroid tissue with T-cell repertoires from blood. After sampling, hyperthyroidism patients received methimazole starting at 30 mg daily, and ophthalmopathy patients received high-dose intravenous methylprednisolone. Libraries were constructed in a second round of multiplex PCR, after which size selection and purification were carried out. Sequencing of the libraries was done on an Illumina HiSeq2000 using paired-end 100 bp reads. Raw data were processed with SOAPnuke, discarding reads with adapters, uncalled bases, mean Phred below 15, or no exact constant-primer or identifier match. COPE v1.2.5 was used to merge the high-quality paired reads, and each unique nucleotide sequence was defined as a clonotype. MiTCR v1.1 was used to align the clonotypes against IMGT TRBV, TRBD and TRBJ reference segments. Analysis was restricted to V-J combinations with a frequency above 0.0001, which covered roughly 99% of repertoires. A TCS score was defined as the ratio between F50 (clonal expansion) and ExV (chaos), using BLOSUM62-based TCRdist between CDR3 peptides within each V-J. Welch's t-statistics and random forest reduced fewer than 550 V-J features to roughly 13, which were used in a naive Bayes classifier (R e1071). Sample size was not statistically predetermined, and investigators were not blinded to group allocation. The paper describes TCR Vbeta CDR3 sequencing of around 130 peripheral blood samples, made up of approximately 40 ophthalmopathy patients, around 78 hyperthyroidism patients and approximately 17 progressor patients.

The sequence derives from a woman aged 30 to 39 with Graves disease. Donor details come from another sample of the same person, matched by shared clones. Sample: peripheral blood mononuclear cells (PBMCs), taken at new diagnosis, from a patient treated with antithyroid drugs. The V and J genes are TRBV4-1 and TRBJ1-5; 6 matching bases give a weak D call of TRBD1. The CDR3 protein is CASSQDGGLGNQPQHF. The nucleotide sequence is given as TGTGCCAGCAGCCAAGATGGGGGGCTCGGCAATCAGCCCCAGCATTTT.